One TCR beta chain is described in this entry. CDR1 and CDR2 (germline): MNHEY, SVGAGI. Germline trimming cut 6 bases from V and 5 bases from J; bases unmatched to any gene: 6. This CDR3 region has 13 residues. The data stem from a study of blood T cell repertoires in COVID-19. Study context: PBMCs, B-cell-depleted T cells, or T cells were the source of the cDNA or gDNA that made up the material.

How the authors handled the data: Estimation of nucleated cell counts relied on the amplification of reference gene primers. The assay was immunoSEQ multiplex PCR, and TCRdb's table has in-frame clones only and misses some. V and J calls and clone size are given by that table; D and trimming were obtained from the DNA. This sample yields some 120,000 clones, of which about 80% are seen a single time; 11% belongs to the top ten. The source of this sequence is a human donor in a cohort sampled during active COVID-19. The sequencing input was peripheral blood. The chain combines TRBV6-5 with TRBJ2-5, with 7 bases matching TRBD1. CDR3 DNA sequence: TGTGCCAGCAGGCCGACAGGGCGGGAGACCCAGTACTTC. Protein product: CASRPTGRETQYF.